The 16 T cell receptor beta chains listed next were all sequenced from one sample in a study of T cell changes during pregnancy in multiple sclerosis. The data were produced by immunoSEQ multiplex PCR, yet TCRdb's version contains in-frame clones alone and is incomplete. The data contain approximately 35,000 clones, around 92% of them singletons. The sample consisted of PBMCs (not recorded whether the cells were cultured). These receptors were taken from a female donor with multiple sclerosis, enrolled in a pregnancy study.

This clone came up once. CDR3 sequence: CASSLFQGDLQETQYF. In nucleotides, the CDR3 is TGCGCCAGCAGCTTGTTCCAGGGGGACCTTCAAGAGACCCAGTACTTC. V is TRBV5-1 and J is TRBJ2-5, with TRBD1 identical over 7 bases. CDR1 and CDR2 from the germline V gene are SGHRS and YFSETQ. The V segment lost 1 base and the J segment 2 bases; nucleotides outside the gene matches: 8. This CDR3 region has 16 residues.

V gene TRBV28 combines with J gene TRBJ2-7; D ambiguous. CDR1 and CDR2 (germline): MDHEN, SYDVKM. The V and J ends lost 6 bases and 3 bases respectively, with 12 bases between them. The CDR3 contains 13 residues. The CDR3 nucleotides read TGTGCCAGCAGGACCGCAGGCCTCTACGAGCAGTACTTC. Translated, it gives CASRTAGLYEQYF.

This sequence joins TRBV7-8 and TRBJ2-2; D is unclear. Germline V gene data show CDR1 as SGHVS and CDR2 as FQNEAQ. V was clipped by 2 bases and J by 5 bases, with 12 bases between them. The CDR3 length is 15 residues. The CDR3 region is CASSLRLVRTGELFF. CDR3 sequence (DNA): TGTGCCAGCAGCTTACGGCTTGTTAGAACCGGGGAGCTGTTTTTT.

The chain joins TRBV14 to TRBJ2-1, with 9 bases that match TRBD2. Germline V gene data show CDR1 as SGHDN and CDR2 as FVKESK. V was pared by 4 bases and J by 8 bases, with 6 bases of the junction left unmatched. CDR3 length: 14 amino acids. In DNA, the CDR3 is TGTGCCAGCAGCCCTGAGACTAGCGGCCATGAGCAGTTCTTC. Translation gives CASSPETSGHEQFF.

The V gene is TRBV2, the J gene TRBJ1-5; D gene ambiguous. The germline V gene has CDR1 SNHLY and CDR2 FYNNEI. CDR3 length equals 15 residues. Trimming shortened V by 0 bases and J by 6 bases, and 12 bases separated the two germline ends. CDR3 nucleotide sequence: TGTGCCAGCAGTGAAGCGCTTCGAGGAGGTCAGCCCCAGCATTTT. Protein product: CASSEALRGGQPQHF.

The V and J genes are TRBV7-4 and TRBJ1-4; 8 bases fit TRBD1. V dropped 7 bases and J dropped 7; count of bases not matched to a gene: 5. The CDR3 is 13 residues long. Germline lookup yields CDR1 SGHVT and CDR2 SQSDAQ. In DNA form, the CDR3 reads TGTGCCAGCACGGACAGGGAAGTTGAAAAACTGTTTTTT. The encoded protein is CASTDREVEKLFF.

Only one count was recorded for this clone. J is TRBJ1-2 and V is TRBV18; D is perhaps TRBD1 (6 bases). The CDR3 contains 15 residues. Trimming stripped 0 bases from V and 6 bases from J, with 14 bases between. Germline V gene sequence: CDR1 KGHSH, CDR2 LQKENI. In nucleotides, the CDR3 is TGTGCCAGCTCACCACCCCAGGGGTTGGGGGATGGCTACACCTTC. Translation gives CASSPPQGLGDGYTF.

The rearrangement uses TRBV18 and TRBJ2-7, with D possibly TRBD1 on 7 matching bases. This CDR3 has 15 amino acids. The V and J ends lost 1 base and 6 bases respectively, with 16 bases between them. CDR1 and CDR2 from the germline V gene are KGHSH and LQKENI. The CDR3 is CASSPRGGAGGEQYF. CDR3 nucleotide sequence: TGTGCCAGCTCACCACGCGGCGGGGCAGGGGGCGAGCAGTACTTC.

V and J are TRBV19 and TRBJ2-7; 9 bases fit TRBD1. There are 13 residues in the CDR3. Losses at the gene ends were 8 bases for V and 4 bases for J; bases not matched to a gene: 6. Germline V gives CDR1 LNHDA, CDR2 SQIVND (reference sequence). This CDR3 reads CASSDRGPYEQYF. For the CDR3, the DNA is TGTGCCAGTTCGGACAGGGGCCCTTACGAGCAGTACTTC.

This clone was recorded only once. The CDR3 sequence is CASSYRADAYKSRANVLTF. The CDR3 nucleotides are TGTGCCAGCAGCTATAGAGCAGACGCTTACAAAAGTCGGGCCAACGTCCTGACTTTC. The chain employs TRBV7-3 and TRBJ2-6; D ambiguous. CDR3 length equals 19 residues. The V gene lost 4 bases and the J gene lost 5 bases, with 24 bases spanning the gap. Germline loops: CDR1 SGHTA, CDR2 FQGTGA.

The chain recombines TRBV2 with TRBJ2-7; maybe TRBD1 (5 bases). Trimming removed 6 bases from V and 3 bases from J, with 15 bases in between. Germline values: CDR1 SNHLY, CDR2 FYNNEI. The CDR3 sequence is 14 residues long. CDR3 loop: CASSPRQRFYEQYF. Here the CDR3 DNA reads TGTGCCAGCAGCCCAAGACAGAGATTCTACGAGCAGTACTTC.

The V and J genes are TRBV6-5 and TRBJ2-3; no reliable D call. The V end lost 6 bases, the J end lost 0 bases, and 10 bases lay between the germline ends. The CDR3 runs 14 residues. CDR1 and CDR2 (germline): MNHEY, SVGAGI. CDR3 nucleotide sequence: TGTGCCAGCAGCCGTTCCATGAGCACAGATACGCAGTATTTT. Translation: CASSRSMSTDTQYF.

V usage is TRBV6-1 and J usage is TRBJ2-3, with TRBD2 matching 9 bases. Germline lookup yields CDR1 MNHNS and CDR2 SASEGT. The CDR3 length is 17 residues. V lost 0 bases and J lost 5; bases outside the gene matches: 9. Here the CDR3 reads CASSEAELAGVLDTQYF. The CDR3 DNA sequence: TGTGCCAGCAGTGAAGCGGAGTTAGCGGGAGTATTAGATACGCAGTATTTT.

V usage is TRBV9 and J usage is TRBJ2-2; D ambiguous. CDR1 is SGDLS and CDR2 is YYNGEE in the germline V gene. The ends were cut back, 0 bases at V and 6 bases at J, with 6 bases in the middle. The CDR3 extends over 13 amino acids. CDR3 sequence (DNA): TGTGCCAGCAGCGTAGTTATCGCCGGGGAGCTGTTTTTT. It is translated as CASSVVIAGELFF. The variable domain in full, with the rest retrieved from reference TRBV9 and TRBJ2-2, is DSGVTQTPKHLITATGQRVTLRCSPRSGDLSVYWYQQSLDQGLQFLIQYYNGEERAKGNILERFSAQQFPDLHSELNLSSLELGDSALYFCASSVVIAGELFFGEGSRLTVL.

The rearrangement uses TRBV5-1 and TRBJ2-5, with TRBD1 matching over 11 bases. After removal of 0 bases from V and 5 bases from J, the junction contained 6 bases not matched to a gene. The CDR3 is made up of 16 amino acids. Germline loops: CDR1 SGHRS, CDR2 YFSETQ. In DNA form, the CDR3 reads TGCGCCAGCAGCTTGGGGACAGGGGGCGGCGAGGAGACCCAGTACTTC. It translates to CASSLGTGGGEETQYF. The entire variable domain, with the rest obtained from reference TRBV5-1 and TRBJ2-5, is as follows: KAGVTQTPRYLIKTRGQQVTLSCSPISGHRSVSWYQQTPGQGLQFLFEYFSETQRNKGNFPGRFSGRQFSNSRSEMNVSTLELGDSALYLCASSLGTGGGEETQYFGPGTRLLVL.

The rearrangement links TRBV4-1 to TRBJ1-1; no firm D call. Trimming removed 2 bases from V and 4 bases from J, with 23 bases in between. The CDR3 consists of 18 residues. Germline V CDR1 and CDR2: MGHRA, YSYEKL. The CDR3 nucleotides are TGCGCCAGCAGCCAAATAGGTATATTGCCGGGATTACGCACTGAAGCTTTCTTT. This gives the protein CASSQIGILPGLRTEAFF.